The entry below describes one TCR beta chain. The CDR3 contains 16 residues. Germline V lookup: CDR1 MNHEY, CDR2 SVGAGI. V dropped 4 bases and J dropped 4 bases, with 19 bases sitting between them. This entry is derived from a study of blood T cell repertoires in COVID-19. Whole-study context: Material from acute and convalescent COVID-19 was sourced from the United States, Italy and Spain. The cDNA or gDNA used as material had been derived from T cells, B-cell-depleted T cells, or PBMCs.

Original handling: Amplification with reference gene primers provided the estimates of nucleated cell counts. Profiled with immunoSEQ multiplex PCR; TCRdb holds only in-frame clones, not every one. V, J and clone size reflect that table, while D and trimming were determined from the DNA. The sample yields more than 50,000 clones, roughly 80% seen once. Sequencing was done on a sample of peripheral blood. The receptor's source is a human donor in a cohort sampled during active COVID-19. This chain connects TRBV6-5 to TRBJ2-5, with D possibly TRBD1 on 7 matching bases. CDR3 nucleotides: TGTGCCAGCAGTTCCCTTTCGCAGGGGGGCGGAGAGACCCAGTACTTC. It translates to CASSSLSQGGGETQYF.